This is a list of T cell receptor beta chains from one sample in a study of blood T cell repertoires in COVID-19. TCRdb's copy holds only in-frame clones and misses some; the assay was immunoSEQ multiplex PCR. The sample yields more than 200,000 clones, approximately 89% seen once. The specimen was PBMCs or T cells enriched from blood (not recorded which). Receptors originate from a woman aged 25 to 39 with acute COVID-19. Both conserved end residues are part of each CDR3. D genes are given only for firm matches. Size values are once, few and many counts, or a class for expanded clones, and some rows have none.

- | TRBJ1-5 | TRBD1 | TRBV20-1 | TGCAGTGCTAGTAGGGACAGGGTGGTCCAGCCCCAGCATTTT | CSASRDRVVQPQHF
- | TRBJ2-7 | TRBD1 | TRBV10-3 | TGTGCCATCAGGAGGGACAGGGCCTACGAGCAGTACTTC | CAIRRDRAYEQYF
- | TRBJ2-1 | - | TRBV7-6 | TGTGCCAGCAGCCCCAGCGGGCCAACGTTTGGTGAGCAGTTCTTC | CASSPSGPTFGEQFF
few | TRBJ1-1 | - | TRBV25-1 | TGTGCCAGCAGTGAAGCGTCCATGAACACTGAAGCTTTCTTT | CASSEASMNTEAFF
- | TRBJ2-5 | - | TRBV4-3 | TGCGCCAGCAGCCAAGGGCAGCGGCCCACAGAGACCCAGTACTTC | CASSQGQRPTETQYF
- | TRBJ2-3 | TRBD2 | TRBV19 | TGTGCCAGTAGTAACCAAAGGACTAGCGGGAGCACAGATACGCAGTATTTT | CASSNQRTSGSTDTQYF
- | TRBJ1-5 | TRBD1 | TRBV7-8 | TGTGCCAGCAGCTTAGTCTCAGGGGGTACCCAGCCCCAGCATTTT | CASSLVSGGTQPQHF
- | TRBJ1-4 | - | TRBV9 | TGTGCCAGCGGGAGGGCGCAGACTAATGAAAAACTGTTTTTT | CASGRAQTNEKLFF
- | TRBJ1-1 | TRBD1 | TRBV19 | TGTGCCAGTAGTCCCGGGACAGGGGGTGAAGCTTTCTTT | CASSPGTGGEAFF
- | TRBJ2-5 | TRBD2 | TRBV27 | TGTGCCAGCAGTGCCCTCCTAACTAGCGACGGCCAAGAGACCCAGTACTTC | CASSALLTSDGQETQYF
- | TRBJ2-2 | - | TRBV7-9 | TGTGCCAGCAGCTTGCGGTTGGGGAACACCGGGGAGCTGTTTTTT | CASSLRLGNTGELFF
once | TRBJ1-5 | TRBD1 | TRBV5-6 | TGTGCCAGCAGCTTGGCCGCACAGGGGGCGTATCAGCCCCAGCATTTT | CASSLAAQGAYQPQHF
- | TRBJ2-3 | TRBD2 | TRBV27 | TGTGCCAGCAGCCCAAGCTGGCGGGGGGGGACAGATACGCAGTATTTT | CASSPSWRGGTDTQYF
- | TRBJ1-4 | - | TRBV16 | TGTGCCAGCAGCCAATCGGCCATACATAATGAAAAACTGTTTTTT | CASSQSAIHNEKLFF
few | TRBJ1-2 | - | TRBV2 | TGTGCCAGCAGCCTGGACTTGAGAGGCTACACCTTC | CASSLDLRGYTF
- | TRBJ2-6 | - | TRBV7-3 | TGTGCCAGCAGCCGGGAGTCGGAAGCAGGGGCCAACGTCCTGACTTTC | CASSRESEAGANVLTF
- | TRBJ2-3 | - | TRBV6-5 | TGTGCCAGCAGTTATTATCCCGGGGGAAGCACAGATACGCAGTATTTT | CASSYYPGGSTDTQYF
- | TRBJ1-1 | - | TRBV4-3 | TGCGCCAGCAGCCTCTCGAGACAGCTGAACACTGAAGCTTTCTTT | CASSLSRQLNTEAFF
- | TRBJ1-2 | TRBD1 | TRBV2 | TGTGCCAGCAGTGATTCGACAGGGCGCGGCTACACCTTC | CASSDSTGRGYTF
- | TRBJ2-3 | - | TRBV5-4 | TGTGCCAGCAGCCGGACAGATCAAACAGATACGCAGTATTTT | CASSRTDQTDTQYF
- | TRBJ1-2 | - | TRBV5-1 | TGCGCCAGCAGCTTGGCCGCGGGGGGCATGGATGGCTACACCTTC | CASSLAAGGMDGYTF
- | TRBJ1-1 | - | TRBV10-3 | TGTGCCACCAGGAGGGACACCTACACTGAAGCTTTCTTT | CATRRDTYTEAFF
- | TRBJ2-7 | - | TRBV11-2 | TGTGCCAGCAGCTTAGGAGCAGGCGCAGGTGGCGAGCAGTACTTC | CASSLGAGAGGEQYF
- | TRBJ2-3 | TRBD2 | TRBV24-1 | TGTGCCACCAGTGATACCGTCGGACTAGTCTATACGCAGTATTTT | CATSDTVGLVYTQYF
- | TRBJ2-7 | TRBD2 | TRBV19 | TGTGCCAGTTCTCCGCCCGGGGGGGAGTACGAGCAGTACTTC | CASSPPGGEYEQYF
few | TRBJ2-1 | - | TRBV21-1 | TGTGCCAGCAGCGCCCCTACGGGGGAGCAGTTCTTC | CASSAPTGEQFF
- | TRBJ2-2 | TRBD2 | TRBV7-8 | TGTGCCAGCAGCTTAGATGCTAGCGGGGGGGACGGGGAGCTGTTTTTT | CASSLDASGGDGELFF
- | TRBJ1-6 | - | TRBV6-5 | TGTGCCAGCCTGCGAGGAAATTCACCCCTCCACTTT | CASLRGNSPLHF
- | TRBJ1-6 | TRBD1 | TRBV19 | TGTGCCAGTAGTATAGATCCGGGACAGGGGGCGTTTCTCTCCCTCCACTTT | CASSIDPGQGAFLSLHF
- | TRBJ1-6 | TRBD1 | TRBV7-6 | TGTGCCAGCAGCTTAGGCCCCCGGGACAGAAGTTCACCCCTCCACTTT | CASSLGPRDRSSPLHF
- | TRBJ1-1 | TRBD1 | TRBV3-1/TRBV3-2 | TGTGCCAGCAGACCGGACAGGGGGGGAGCTTTCTTT | CASRPDRGGAFF
- | TRBJ1-2 | - | TRBV9 | TGTGCCAGCAGGCTGGGGCAGGGGGGCTACACCTTC | CASRLGQGGYTF
- | TRBJ2-5 | - | TRBV19 | TGTGCCAGTAGCAATCCCCGACAGGCATTCCAAGAGACCCAGTACTTC | CASSNPRQAFQETQYF
- | TRBJ1-2 | - | TRBV13 | TGTGCCAGTTCCCCGAGGGTAAACTATGGCTACACCTTC | CASSPRVNYGYTF
- | TRBJ2-6 | - | TRBV5-4 | TGTGCCAGCAGCTTGGATTCTTTCTCTGGGGCCAACGTCCTGACTTTC | CASSLDSFSGANVLTF
- | TRBJ2-7 | TRBD2 | TRBV30 | TGTGCCTGGGCCCCGGGACTAGCGGGACTCTACGAGCAGTACTTC | CAWAPGLAGLYEQYF
- | TRBJ2-7 | - | TRBV4-3 | TGCGCCAGCAGCCAAGGCAGAGGGAACTTCCACGAGCAGTACTTC | CASSQGRGNFHEQYF
- | TRBJ1-1 | TRBD1 | TRBV5-1 | TGCGCCAGCAGCCCCGGGACAGTGAACACTGAAGCTTTCTTT | CASSPGTVNTEAFF
once | TRBJ2-1 | TRBD2 | TRBV10-1 | TGCGCCAGCAGTGAGTCGGGGGGGGATTACAATGAGCAGTTCTTC | CASSESGGDYNEQFF
- | TRBJ2-2 | TRBD1 | TRBV7-9 | TGTGCCAGCAGCCTTCAGGGGGCGATTGATAATCCCGGGGAGCTGTTTTTT | CASSLQGAIDNPGELFF
- | TRBJ2-7 | TRBD2 | TRBV4-1 | TGCGCCAGCAGCCAACAAACCGGGAGGGGGGATATGGAGCAGTACTTC | CASSQQTGRGDMEQYF
- | TRBJ1-4 | TRBD1 | TRBV5-4 | TGTGCCAGCAGTCGGGACAGGGGAGGAAAACTGTTTTTT | CASSRDRGGKLFF
- | TRBJ2-3 | - | TRBV7-8 | TGTGCCAGCAGCCCCGCCGCGACAGGCCTTCCAGATACGCAGTATTTT | CASSPAATGLPDTQYF
- | TRBJ1-5 | - | TRBV6-1 | TGTGCCAGCAGCGAGCAGGGTTGGGGCAATCAGCCCCAGCATTTT | CASSEQGWGNQPQHF
- | TRBJ1-2 | - | TRBV5-1 | TGCGCCAGCAGCTTGGGACAGGACAACTATGGCTACACCTTC | CASSLGQDNYGYTF
- | TRBJ1-6 | - | TRBV2 | TGTGCCAGCATGGTGGCCTCCTATAATTCACCCCTCCACTTT | CASMVASYNSPLHF
- | TRBJ1-2 | - | TRBV25-1 | TGTGCCAGCAACCAGGGTTATAACTATGGCTACACCTTC | CASNQGYNYGYTF
once | TRBJ2-5 | TRBD2 | TRBV7-6 | TGTGCCAGCAGCTTTCGGGGGGGGGAGACCCAGTACTTC | CASSFRGGETQYF
- | TRBJ1-5 | - | TRBV30 | TGTGCCTGGAGTACTGTCGCGGGTAGTCAGCCCCAGCATTTT | CAWSTVAGSQPQHF
- | TRBJ2-1 | - | TRBV21-1 | TGTGCCAGCATAGCCCTACGACCGACCTACAATGAGCAGTTCTTC | CASIALRPTYNEQFF